Listed below are T cell receptor beta chains from one sample, sequenced in a study of PD-1 blockade in classical Hodgkin lymphoma. The data were produced by immunoSEQ multiplex PCR, yet TCRdb's version contains in-frame clones alone and is incomplete. This table holds 30,000 or so clones, approximately 86% found once. Sequences were derived from CD4+ T cells from blood, sampled before the fourth cycle of nivolumab. These receptor sequences come from a human donor with classical Hodgkin lymphoma. Both conserved end residues are part of each CDR3. The D gene is left open where the match is weak. Clone size, where shown, is once, few, many, or a class for clones that have expanded.

abundance | j_gene | v_gene | d_gene | CDR3nt | CDR3aa
. | TRBJ2-2 | TRBV5-4 | . | TGTGCCAGCAGCTATCTAGCGTATACGAACACCGGGGAGCTGTTTTTT | CASSYLAYTNTGELFF
. | TRBJ2-3 | TRBV6-1 | TRBD2 | TGTGCCAGCAGTCCGGGACTAGCGGGAGGAGATACGCAGTATTTT | CASSPGLAGGDTQYF
. | TRBJ1-6 | TRBV9 | . | TGTGCCAGCAGCGAGGGGGGCCTCGCACCCCTCCACTTT | CASSEGGLAPLHF
. | TRBJ2-2 | TRBV5-1 | . | TGCGCCAGCAGCTTGACCGGGGGCAGCACCGGGGAGCTGTTTTTT | CASSLTGGSTGELFF
once | TRBJ2-2 | TRBV11-1 | . | TGTGCCAGCAGCTTAGTGGGTGGTAGTCCCACCGGGGAGCTGTTTTTT | CASSLVGGSPTGELFF
. | TRBJ2-1 | TRBV6-4 | . | TGTGCCAGCAGTGACTTTGCGGGTAGCTCCTACAATGAGCAGTTCTTC | CASSDFAGSSYNEQFF
. | TRBJ2-7 | TRBV11-2 | TRBD2 | TGTGCCAGCAGCTTAGATCTTTTAGCGGGAGGGCCAGGTTCCTACGAGCAGTACTTC | CASSLDLLAGGPGSYEQYF
. | TRBJ1-2 | TRBV5-4 | . | TGTGCCAGCACTCCCGAGGGACTTCTTGGGGGCTACACCTTC | CASTPEGLLGGYTF
once | TRBJ2-6 | TRBV28 | . | TGTGCCAGCAGTACCAGGGAGACTATCTCTGGGGCCAACGTCCTGACTTTC | CASSTRETISGANVLTF
. | TRBJ2-2 | TRBV18 | . | TGTGCCAGCTCACTTCCGGGACCTAGAAACACCGGGGAGCTGTTTTTT | CASSLPGPRNTGELFF
. | TRBJ2-1 | TRBV2 | TRBD1 | TGTGCCACGGGGGACAGGGCCTACAATGAGCAGTTCTTC | CATGDRAYNEQFF
. | TRBJ2-2 | TRBV5-1 | . | TGCGCCAGCAGCTTACAGGGTTTTTGGGGTCGGGACACCGGGGAGCTGTTTTTT | CASSLQGFWGRDTGELFF
once | TRBJ2-3 | TRBV7-6 | . | TGTGCCAGCAGCTTAGTTTATGCAGATACGCAGTATTTT | CASSLVYADTQYF
. | TRBJ2-1 | TRBV28 | . | TGTGCCAGCAGTTTATTCGGAGCGAGATACAATGAGCAGTTCTTC | CASSLFGARYNEQFF
. | TRBJ2-1 | TRBV7-2 | TRBD1 | TGTGCCAGCAGCTTAGTCGGACAGGTAGGCAAATTCTTC | CASSLVGQVGKFF
once | TRBJ2-7 | TRBV13 | . | TGTGCCAGCAGCTCAGTGCTGTATGGGGCCCAGGGTTCCTACGAGCAGTACTTC | CASSSVLYGAQGSYEQYF
. | TRBJ2-7 | TRBV5-8 | . | TGTGCCAGCAGCTTCCTCAGTAAGCAGTACTTC | CASSFLSKQYF
. | TRBJ2-7 | TRBV18 | . | TGTGCCAGCTCACCAGCTTCAGGGAGCTCCTACGAGCAGTACTTC | CASSPASGSSYEQYF
. | TRBJ1-5 | TRBV2 | . | TGTGCCAGCATGGAGGAGGGGAATCAGCCCCAGCATTTT | CASMEEGNQPQHF
. | TRBJ2-7 | TRBV11-2 | TRBD2 | TGTGCCAGCAGCTCCCGCGGGGGGGACTCCTACGAGCAGTACTTC | CASSSRGGDSYEQYF
. | TRBJ2-5 | TRBV2 | . | TGTGCCAGCAGTGAGGGTCACCGGCAAGAGACCCAGTACTTC | CASSEGHRQETQYF
. | TRBJ2-3 | TRBV28 | . | TGTGCCAGCAGTTCACAGGGAAGTGGTTACACAGATACGCAGTATTTT | CASSSQGSGYTDTQYF
. | TRBJ2-3 | TRBV25-1 | . | TGTGCCAGCGGAAGGATAGATACGCAGTATTTT | CASGRIDTQYF
. | TRBJ1-5 | TRBV19 | TRBD1 | TGTGCCAGTACGGGACAGCCTAGCAATCAGCCCCAGCATTTT | CASTGQPSNQPQHF
. | TRBJ1-1 | TRBV6-5 | TRBD1 | TGTGCCAGCAGCCCAGACAGGGCCGAAGCTTTCTTT | CASSPDRAEAFF
. | TRBJ1-6 | TRBV2 | TRBD1 | TGTGCCAGCGGTCAGGGGGCTTATTCACCCCTCCACTTT | CASGQGAYSPLHF
. | TRBJ1-1 | TRBV2 | TRBD1 | TGTGCCAGCAGTGCAGGGGGCGGGGGCACTGAAGCTTTCTTT | CASSAGGGGTEAFF
few | TRBJ2-5 | TRBV5-4 | TRBD2 | TGTGCCAGCAGCTTGGGGCCTAGCGGGGGGGAGGGGACCCAGTACTTC | CASSLGPSGGEGTQYF
. | TRBJ2-3 | TRBV18 | . | TGTGCCAGCTCACCAGCGGTTTATAGCACAGATACGCAGTATTTT | CASSPAVYSTDTQYF
. | TRBJ1-2 | TRBV29-1 | . | TGCAGCGTCGACCGCAGGGCGAACTATGGCTACACCTTC | CSVDRRANYGYTF
. | TRBJ1-2 | TRBV6-5 | . | TGTGCCAGCAGTAAATTCAGGGGTTATGGCTACACCTTC | CASSKFRGYGYTF
. | TRBJ1-5 | TRBV4-2 | . | TGTGCCAGCAGCCAAGATTGGGACCCTAATCAGCCCCAGCATTTT | CASSQDWDPNQPQHF
. | TRBJ2-2 | TRBV7-9 | . | TGTGCCAGCAGCCTCAGCATGCCACCGAACACCGGGGAGCTGTTTTTT | CASSLSMPPNTGELFF
. | TRBJ2-1 | TRBV9 | . | TGTGCCAGCAGCGTGGAGGGAGGTGGTTACAATGAGCAGTTCTTC | CASSVEGGGYNEQFF
. | TRBJ2-5 | TRBV30 | TRBD1 | TGTGCCTGGAATACAGGGGGCGTAGAGACCCAGTACTTC | CAWNTGGVETQYF
. | TRBJ2-3 | TRBV11-2 | TRBD2 | TGTGCCAGCAGCCTTTACAGCGGGGGTTGGACAGATACGCAGTATTTT | CASSLYSGGWTDTQYF
. | TRBJ1-2 | TRBV5-5 | . | TGTGCCAGCAGCTTGGAAGGGACGGGGGTTGGGTATGGCTACACCTTC | CASSLEGTGVGYGYTF
. | TRBJ1-1 | TRBV27 | . | TGTGCCAGCAGTTTTAGAAGGGGTAGTCCTGAAGCTTTCTTT | CASSFRRGSPEAFF
. | TRBJ2-5 | TRBV9 | . | TGTGCCAGCAGCATATCTAGCGCAACCCAAGAGACCCAGTACTTC | CASSISSATQETQYF
. | TRBJ1-5 | TRBV2 | TRBD1 | TGTGCCAGTAGGACAGGGGGCGCCGGTTATAGCAATCAGCCCCAGCATTTT | CASRTGGAGYSNQPQHF
. | TRBJ2-2 | TRBV10-1 | . | TGCGCCAGCAGTGAGAGGGCTTACGGTGTGGCCGGGGAGCTGTTTTTT | CASSERAYGVAGELFF
. | TRBJ1-4 | TRBV7-6 | TRBD1 | TGTGCCAGCAGCTCCCAGGGGGCCGGAACTAATGAAAAACTGTTTTTT | CASSSQGAGTNEKLFF
once | TRBJ2-5 | TRBV6-5 | TRBD1 | TGTGCCAGCAGATTGACAGGGGGCAAAGAGACCCAGTACTTC | CASRLTGGKETQYF
. | TRBJ2-5 | TRBV6-1 | . | TGTGCCAGCAGTCCCTTGCGGGAGACCCAGTACTTC | CASSPLRETQYF
. | TRBJ2-5 | TRBV28 | . | TGTGCCAGCAGTTTTTGGTCGCAGAAGGAGACCCAGTACTTC | CASSFWSQKETQYF
few | TRBJ1-1 | TRBV16 | . | TGTGCCAGCAGCCAATCGGGACCGGTGGCTTTCTTT | CASSQSGPVAFF
. | TRBJ2-5 | TRBV9 | TRBD2 | TGTGCCAGCAGCCTCACCCGCGGCGGGGGGTCCCGACAAGAGACCCAGTACTTC | CASSLTRGGGSRQETQYF
. | TRBJ2-5 | TRBV27 | TRBD2 | TGTGCCAGCAGTTTACGCCGACTAGCGGGAGGGAGGGGGGAAGAGACCCAGTACTTC | CASSLRRLAGGRGEETQYF
. | TRBJ2-3 | TRBV27 | . | TGTGCCAGCAGTTTGACAGGTAACACAGATACGCAGTATTTT | CASSLTGNTDTQYF
. | TRBJ2-3 | TRBV6-1 | . | TGTGCCAGCAGTGACTGGACAGGCACAGATACGCAGTATTTT | CASSDWTGTDTQYF
. | TRBJ1-2 | TRBV9 | . | TGTGCCAGCAGCGTAGTTCAGAGCAACTATGGCTACACCTTC | CASSVVQSNYGYTF
once | TRBJ1-2 | TRBV18 | TRBD1 | TGTGCCAGCTCACTAGGACAGGGCGTTAACTATGGCTACACCTTC | CASSLGQGVNYGYTF
few | TRBJ1-2 | TRBV4-1 | . | TGCGCCAGCAGTTACAGGGCCCCGACTAACTATGGCTACACCTTC | CASSYRAPTNYGYTF
few | TRBJ1-6 | TRBV5-1 | . | TGCGCCAGCAGCTTGCAAGGGGCGAATTCACCCCTCCACTTT | CASSLQGANSPLHF
. | TRBJ2-4 | TRBV28 | . | TGTGCCAGCAGTTTATCTGGGGCCAAAAACATTCAGTACTTC | CASSLSGAKNIQYF
. | TRBJ2-1 | TRBV5-1 | TRBD1 | TGCGCCAGTTCCAGAAAACCGGGACAGGGGTTGAATGAGCAGTTCTTC | CASSRKPGQGLNEQFF
. | TRBJ2-1 | TRBV10-3 | . | TGTGCCATCAGTGAGTTGGCATCCGAGCAGTTCTTC | CAISELASEQFF